A selection of T cell receptor beta chains follows, all from one sample in a study of blood T cell repertoires in COVID-19. Clones were sequenced by immunoSEQ multiplex PCR, and TCRdb holds only the in-frame ones, with some missing. Of about 120,000 clones in the sample, roughly 82% were seen once. Sequencing input: peripheral blood. The source is an older woman with acute or convalescent COVID-19. The CDR3 runs from the conserved cysteine through the conserved F or W. A D gene is named only where the DNA matches it firmly. Some rows have no size entry. The others give once, few or many, or a class for an expanded clone.

clone size	V gene	D gene	J gene	CDR3 protein	CDR3 DNA
.	TRBV9	TRBD2	TRBJ2-5	CASSFRLAGAQETQYF	TGTGCCAGCAGCTTTCGACTAGCGGGGGCCCAAGAGACCCAGTACTTC
.	TRBV2	.	TRBJ2-5	CASTPPLGGRGETQYF	TGTGCCAGCACGCCGCCCCTCGGGGGGCGGGGAGAGACCCAGTACTTC
.	TRBV19	.	TRBJ1-2	CASRHRANYGYTF	TGTGCCAGTAGGCACAGAGCTAACTATGGCTACACCTTC
few	TRBV6-2/TRBV6-3	TRBD1	TRBJ1-6	CASSTRTGPGSPLHF	TGTGCCAGCAGTACCCGGACAGGGCCGGGGTCACCCCTCCACTTT
.	TRBV19	TRBD1	TRBJ2-3	CASSTRTGGRLGTDTQYF	TGTGCCAGTAGTACTCGTACAGGGGGCAGATTGGGCACAGATACGCAGTATTTT
.	TRBV3-1/TRBV3-2	.	TRBJ1-1	CASRRGGGAEAFF	TGTGCCAGCAGGAGGGGGGGAGGCGCTGAAGCTTTCTTT
once	TRBV11-2	TRBD1	TRBJ2-1	CASSPGTGAIDEQFF	TGTGCCAGCAGCCCCGGGACAGGGGCTATCGATGAGCAGTTCTTC
.	TRBV7-9	.	TRBJ1-4	CASSFPQGPNEKLFF	TGTGCCAGCAGCTTCCCACAGGGCCCTAATGAAAAACTGTTTTTT
.	TRBV9	TRBD2	TRBJ2-1	CASSLTSGGYNEQFF	TGTGCCAGCAGCCTGACTAGCGGGGGCTACAATGAGCAGTTCTTC
.	TRBV6-5	.	TRBJ1-6	CASSYSRVGWNSPLHF	TGTGCCAGCAGTTACTCGAGGGTGGGTTGGAATTCACCCCTCCACTTT
.	TRBV6-2/TRBV6-3	TRBD2	TRBJ2-2	CASSFLAGATGELFF	TGTGCCAGCAGTTTCCTAGCGGGGGCTACCGGGGAGCTGTTTTTT
.	TRBV7-2	.	TRBJ2-5	CASSYDSRGETQYF	TGTGCCAGCAGCTACGACAGCCGTGGGGAGACCCAGTACTTC
.	TRBV9	TRBD1	TRBJ2-7	CASSVRGQGANEQYF	TGTGCCAGCAGCGTGAGAGGACAGGGGGCCAACGAGCAGTACTTC
.	TRBV7-2	TRBD1	TRBJ1-2	CASSSRDRGRFSYTF	TGTGCCAGCAGCTCTCGGGACAGGGGGCGATTCAGCTACACCTTC
.	TRBV12-3/TRBV12-4	.	TRBJ1-4	CASSFGNEKLFF	TGTGCCAGCAGTTTCGGGAATGAAAAACTGTTTTTT
.	TRBV12-3/TRBV12-4	.	TRBJ2-5	CASSSTPETQYF	TGTGCCAGCAGTTCGACTCCGGAGACCCAGTACTTC
.	TRBV9	.	TRBJ1-6	CASSVEGEGNSPLHF	TGTGCCAGCAGCGTAGAGGGGGAAGGGAATTCACCCCTCCACTTT
once	TRBV25-1	.	TRBJ2-5	CASSELGRPRWYF	TGTGCCAGCAGTGAATTGGGGCGCCCACGATGGTACTTC
.	TRBV6-5	TRBD2	TRBJ2-2	CASISGGNTGELFF	TGTGCCAGCATAAGCGGGGGGAACACCGGGGAGCTGTTTTTT
.	TRBV6-5	TRBD1	TRBJ1-6	CASSRDRVNSPLHF	TGTGCCAGCAGCCGGGACAGGGTTAATTCACCCCTCCACTTT
once	TRBV6-1	TRBD1	TRBJ1-6	CASSEEDRFEGSPLHF	TGTGCCAGCAGTGAAGAGGACAGGTTCGAGGGTTCACCCCTCCACTTT
.	TRBV29-1	TRBD2	TRBJ2-2	CSVSLAGGRDTGELFF	TGCAGCGTCTCACTAGCGGGGGGGCGAGACACCGGGGAGCTGTTTTTT
.	TRBV3-1/TRBV3-2	TRBD1	TRBJ1-2	CASRRGQYYGYTF	TGTGCCAGCAGACGGGGACAGTACTATGGCTACACCTTC
once	TRBV4-3	TRBD2	TRBJ2-7	CASSQSLSGGTYEQYF	TGCGCCAGCAGCCAATCCCTTAGCGGGGGGACCTACGAGCAGTACTTC
.	TRBV4-3	TRBD1	TRBJ2-7	CASSQDWTGGNEQYF	TGCGCCAGCAGCCAAGATTGGACAGGGGGCAACGAGCAGTACTTC
once	TRBV15	TRBD1	TRBJ1-2	CATSRDRGQTTGYTF	TGTGCCACCAGCAGAGATCGGGGACAGACTACGGGCTACACCTTC
.	TRBV6-5	.	TRBJ2-2	CASIKGVNAGELFF	TGTGCCAGCATTAAAGGGGTTAACGCCGGGGAGCTGTTTTTT
.	TRBV3-1/TRBV3-2	TRBD1	TRBJ1-2	CASSPAPGTGIGYTF	TGTGCCAGCAGCCCCGCCCCCGGGACAGGTATTGGCTACACCTTC
.	TRBV27	.	TRBJ1-2	CASSLSIRRRSYGYTF	TGTGCCAGCAGTTTATCGATCAGGCGCCGGTCCTATGGCTACACCTTC
.	TRBV9	TRBD1	TRBJ1-6	CASSEGAFQGSPLHF	TGTGCCAGCAGCGAGGGGGCGTTCCAGGGATCACCCCTCCACTTT
.	TRBV9	.	TRBJ1-1	CASSPSLHTEAFF	TGTGCCAGCAGCCCTAGCTTGCACACTGAAGCTTTCTTT
few	TRBV7-9	.	TRBJ2-3	CASSRGEDTQYF	TGTGCCAGCAGCCGTGGAGAGGATACGCAGTATTTT
.	TRBV6-5	.	TRBJ2-1	CASSSMKYNEQFF	TGTGCCAGCAGTAGCATGAAGTACAATGAGCAGTTCTTC
.	TRBV6-2/TRBV6-3	TRBD1	TRBJ2-5	CASSYSGRGNLETQYF	TGTGCCAGCAGTTACTCCGGCAGGGGGAATTTGGAGACCCAGTACTTC
once	TRBV11-3	.	TRBJ1-1	CASSLSFRAGNTEAFF	TGTGCCAGCAGCTTATCATTTCGCGCGGGGAACACTGAAGCTTTCTTT
.	TRBV9	TRBD2	TRBJ2-3	CASSVEYGTRKDTQYF	TGTGCCAGCAGCGTAGAATATGGGACTAGGAAAGATACGCAGTATTTT
.	TRBV12-3/TRBV12-4	.	TRBJ2-3	CASGPLSRNTQYF	TGTGCCAGCGGGCCGCTTAGTCGAAATACGCAGTATTTT
.	TRBV6-5	TRBD1	TRBJ1-4	CASIDRGREKLFF	TGTGCCAGCATCGACAGGGGGCGTGAAAAACTGTTTTTT
.	TRBV18	TRBD2	TRBJ2-2	CASSPPGLAGGIGELFF	TGTGCCAGCTCACCCCCAGGACTAGCGGGGGGAATCGGGGAGCTGTTTTTT
few	TRBV5-1	.	TRBJ2-2	CASSDGGGTGELFF	TGCGCCAGCAGCGACGGGGGTGGCACCGGGGAGCTGTTTTTT
once	TRBV6-6	TRBD1	TRBJ2-7	CASRARDRLYEQYF	TGTGCCAGCAGGGCCCGGGACAGACTCTACGAGCAGTACTTC
.	TRBV19	.	TRBJ1-2	CASSTVGEGYTF	TGTGCCAGTAGCACGGTAGGGGAAGGCTACACCTTC
.	TRBV6-1	.	TRBJ2-1	CASRQPGRTVF	TGTGCCAGCAGGCAACCGGGACGGACAGTCTTC
.	TRBV19	.	TRBJ1-5	CASRQAASNQPQHF	TGTGCCAGTCGGCAGGCCGCTAGCAATCAGCCCCAGCATTTT
.	TRBV9	.	TRBJ2-7	CASSVDSLLSYEQYF	TGTGCCAGCAGCGTAGACTCTCTGCTCTCCTACGAGCAGTACTTC
.	TRBV2	TRBD1	TRBJ2-6	CASSNGQVYSGANVLTF	TGTGCCAGCAGCAATGGACAGGTGTACTCTGGGGCCAACGTCCTGACTTTC
.	TRBV27	TRBD1	TRBJ1-2	CASSASRDRVAHLSGYTF	TGTGCCAGCAGTGCCAGCCGGGACAGGGTAGCCCATTTGAGTGGCTACACCTTC
.	TRBV20-1	TRBD1	TRBJ1-2	CSATGGGGYTF	TGCAGTGCTACAGGGGGCGGTGGCTACACCTTC
.	TRBV29-1	.	TRBJ1-3	CSADLRRGSGNTIYF	TGCAGCGCGGATCTTCGGAGGGGCTCTGGAAACACCATATATTTT
.	TRBV11-2	TRBD1	TRBJ2-7	CASSLGWDRFTSEQYF	TGTGCCAGCAGCCTCGGGTGGGACAGGTTCACTAGTGAGCAGTACTTC
once	TRBV9	.	TRBJ1-3	CASSPRVRNTIYF	TGTGCCAGCAGCCCCCGCGTTCGGAACACCATATATTTT
.	TRBV18	.	TRBJ2-1	CASSPRSGDNEQFF	TGTGCCAGCTCACCACGATCGGGGGACAATGAGCAGTTCTTC
.	TRBV11-3	TRBD1	TRBJ2-2	CASSLDRGSRGRRELFF	TGTGCCAGCAGCTTAGATCGAGGGTCAAGGGGGCGCCGGGAGCTGTTTTTT
.	TRBV4-1	.	TRBJ2-1	CASSHSLGVTGRSYEQFF	TGCGCCAGCAGCCATTCCTTAGGCGTGACAGGCCGCAGTTATGAGCAGTTCTTC
.	TRBV3-1/TRBV3-2	.	TRBJ2-6	CASSLRGAGANVLTF	TGTGCCAGCAGCCTCAGGGGGGCTGGGGCCAACGTCCTGACTTTC
.	TRBV6-6	TRBD1	TRBJ2-7	CASSLALRTGAYEQYF	TGTGCCAGCAGTTTGGCACTGAGGACAGGGGCCTACGAGCAGTACTTC
once	TRBV5-4	.	TRBJ1-4	CASSPAPLTANEKLFF	TGTGCCAGCAGCCCGGCCCCCCTTACAGCTAATGAAAAACTGTTTTTT